This is a list of T cell receptor beta chains from one sample in a study of control samples from healthy donors and cancer patients. Assay used: immunoSEQ multiplex PCR; TCRdb lists only in-frame clones, some missing. The data hold about 160,000 clones, with around 90% observed a single time. The material sequenced was blood. The source of these receptors is a woman in her twenties or thirties in good health. Each CDR3 is given with its conserved first and last residue. The D gene is left open where the match is weak. The listing skips clone size in some rows; elsewhere it reads once, few, many or a size class.

>TRBJ2-7|once|.|TRBV5-1
CASSSDIVYEQYF
TGCGCCAGCAGCTCGGACATTGTCTACGAGCAGTACTTC
>TRBJ2-7|.|.|TRBV7-2
CASSLEYPSYEQYF
TGTGCCAGCAGCTTAGAATATCCCTCCTACGAGCAGTACTTC
>TRBJ1-6|.|TRBD1|TRBV6-1
CASSEGQGNSPLHF
TGTGCCAGCAGTGAGGGACAGGGAAATTCACCCCTCCACTTT
>TRBJ2-7|.|TRBD2|TRBV7-2
CASSPRTSGSNEQYF
TGTGCCAGCAGCCCCCGGACTAGCGGGAGTAACGAGCAGTACTTC
>TRBJ2-7|few|TRBD1|TRBV5-4
CASSSQGFPYEQYF
TGTGCCAGCAGCTCACAGGGGTTTCCCTACGAGCAGTACTTC
>TRBJ2-7|.|.|TRBV7-2
CASTPQGWALYEQYF
TGTGCCAGCACCCCCCAAGGGTGGGCCCTGTACGAGCAGTACTTC
>TRBJ1-6|.|.|TRBV4-3
CASSQDRQGSPLHF
TGCGCCAGCAGCCAAGATCGGCAGGGTTCACCCCTCCACTTT
>TRBJ2-1|.|TRBD2|TRBV5-1
CASSRDGAGGVNEQFF
TGCGCCAGCAGCCGGGATGGAGCGGGAGGCGTCAATGAGCAGTTCTTC
>TRBJ1-2|.|.|TRBV12-3/TRBV12-4
CASSNVPRGGYTF
TGTGCCAGCAGTAATGTACCAAGAGGTGGCTACACCTTC
>TRBJ1-1|once|.|TRBV18
CASSPQGNTEAFF
TGTGCCAGCTCCCCTCAGGGGAATACTGAAGCTTTCTTT